A selection of T cell receptor beta chains follows, all from one sample in a study of regulatory T cells in long-lasting Graves disease. TCRdb called the multiplex PCR reads again in MiXCR, with one record for every CDR3 protein. In the table there are around 230,000 distinct CDR3 sequences, around 18% of which are singletons. Source: peripheral blood mononuclear cells (PBMCs), taken at new diagnosis, from a patient treated with antithyroid drugs. Every receptor here comes from a female donor with Graves disease. Both conserved end residues are part of each CDR3. Each record gives: clone size, J gene, V gene, D gene, CDR3 protein, CDR3 DNA. The D gene is left open where the match is weak. Clone size is stated in some rows and not others, as once, few, many or a class when expanded.

abundance: many; j_gene: TRBJ2-5; v_gene: TRBV12-3/TRBV12-4; d_gene: .; CDR3aa: CASSLAEGKTQYF; CDR3nt: TGTGCCAGCAGTTTAGCGGAGGGTAAGACCCAGTACTTC
abundance: many; j_gene: TRBJ1-5; v_gene: TRBV6-5; d_gene: TRBD1; CDR3aa: CASSYSRDSSSNQPQHF; CDR3nt: TGTGCCAGCAGTTACTCGAGGGACAGCTCATCAAATCAGCCCCAGCATTTT
abundance: many; j_gene: TRBJ1-6; v_gene: TRBV20-1; d_gene: TRBD1; CDR3aa: CSATPGQGVSPLHF; CDR3nt: TGCAGTGCTACCCCGGGACAGGGAGTGTCACCCCTCCACTTT
abundance: many; j_gene: TRBJ2-3; v_gene: TRBV10-3; d_gene: TRBD2; CDR3aa: CAISEASGTDTQYF; CDR3nt: TGTGCCATCAGTGAGGCTAGCGGGACTGATACGCAGTATTTT
abundance: few; j_gene: TRBJ2-2; v_gene: TRBV19; d_gene: .; CDR3aa: CASSIGGPVTGELFF; CDR3nt: TGTGCCAGTAGTATTGGGGGCCCTGTTACCGGGGAGCTGTTTTTT
abundance: many; j_gene: TRBJ2-2; v_gene: TRBV30; d_gene: .; CDR3aa: CAWRLAGANTGELFF; CDR3nt: TGTGCCTGGAGATTGGCGGGTGCGAACACCGGGGAGCTGTTTTTT
abundance: many; j_gene: TRBJ2-3; v_gene: TRBV9; d_gene: .; CDR3aa: CASSSSLLRADTQYF; CDR3nt: TGTGCCAGCAGCTCATCTCTTTTGCGAGCAGATACGCAGTATTTT
abundance: many; j_gene: TRBJ2-1; v_gene: TRBV20-1; d_gene: TRBD2; CDR3aa: CSAFSGTWNNEQFF; CDR3nt: TGCAGTGCTTTTAGCGGGACGTGGAACAATGAGCAGTTCTTC
abundance: many; j_gene: TRBJ1-2; v_gene: TRBV12-3/TRBV12-4; d_gene: .; CDR3aa: CASSDRRYGYTF; CDR3nt: TGTGCCAGCAGTGATCGACGGTATGGCTACACCTTC
abundance: many; j_gene: TRBJ2-2; v_gene: TRBV11-2; d_gene: .; CDR3aa: CASSLDGGGRGTGELFF; CDR3nt: TGTGCCAGCAGCTTAGACGGTGGGGGGCGCGGCACCGGGGAGCTGTTTTTT
abundance: many; j_gene: TRBJ2-5; v_gene: TRBV5-1; d_gene: TRBD2; CDR3aa: CASSSAGEIQETQYF; CDR3nt: TGCGCCAGCAGCTCGGCGGGAGAGATCCAAGAGACCCAGTACTTC
abundance: .; j_gene: TRBJ2-7; v_gene: TRBV20-1; d_gene: TRBD2; CDR3aa: CSARDRTSGRAGYEQYF; CDR3nt: TGCAGTGCTAGAGATCGGACTAGCGGGAGGGCCGGGTACGAGCAGTACTTC